These 15 T cell receptor beta chains came from one sample sequenced in a study of T cell responses to AZD1222 COVID-19 vaccine. Libraries were prepared by immunoSEQ multiplex PCR; TCRdb keeps only in-frame clonotypes and omits some of them. The profile shows about 160,000 clones, 90% of them singletons. The source material was peripheral blood, sampled 28 days after the second AZD1222 dose. The receptors derive from an adult who received the AZD1222 COVID-19 vaccine.

This clone was seen a handful of times. CDR3 nucleotides: TGTGCCAGTCATGGGGACAGGGACAGAATGAACACTGAAGCTTTCTTT. It encodes CASHGDRDRMNTEAFF. V and J are TRBV19 and TRBJ1-1; 9 bases match TRBD1. The trim removed 8 bases at V and 0 bases at J, leaving 10 bases unmatched. The CDR3 is 16 amino acids. Germline CDR1 reads LNHDA; CDR2 reads SQIVND (reference sequence).

The genes are TRBV20-1 and TRBJ1-2, with 7 bases identical to TRBD1. CDR3 length: 17 amino acids. J lost 4 bases, V lost 3 bases, and 17 bases had no gene match. CDR1 DFQATT and CDR2 SNEGSKA come from the germline V gene (reference sequence). The CDR3 DNA sequence: TGCAGTGCTAGTCCAACCGGGGAGGGGGCAGTAGGCTATGGCTACACCTTC. It yields the protein CSASPTGEGAVGYGYTF.

The chain combines TRBV14 with TRBJ1-1, with D uncertain. The CDR3 is made up of 13 amino acids. Trimming removed 3 bases from V and 1 base from J, with 6 bases in between. Per the germline V gene, CDR1 is SGHDN and CDR2 is FVKESK. CDR3 residues: CASSHGRNTEAFF. Here the CDR3 DNA reads TGTGCCAGCAGCCACGGTAGGAACACTGAAGCTTTCTTT.

CDR3 DNA: TGTGCCTGGACTCCTCCGAACCTGGGCCCCCTGTTTTTT. It translates to CAWTPPNLGPLFF. The chain carries TRBV30 and TRBJ1-4; no clear D gene. V lost 4 bases and J lost 14, with 20 bases in between. This CDR3 has 13 residues. The V gene's germline CDR1 is GTSNPN and CDR2 SVGIG (reference sequence).

V and J are TRBV11-2 and TRBJ2-7, with no clear D. The CDR3 covers 15 residues. Trimming pared 1 base from V and 2 bases from J, leaving 12 bases between. Germline V gene lookup returns CDR1 SGHAT and CDR2 FQNNGV. CDR3 in DNA: TGTGCCAGCAGCTTAGGATCGGAGTGGACCTACGAGCAGTACTTC. The encoded protein is CASSLGSEWTYEQYF.

The rearrangement joins TRBV27 to TRBJ2-7, with D possibly matching TRBD1 (6 bases). Germline values: CDR1 MNHEY, CDR2 SMNVEV (reference sequence). This CDR3 is 14 amino acids long. Trimming pared 5 bases from V and 5 bases from J, leaving 16 bases between. DNA of the CDR3: TGTGCCAGCAGTCCTCTAGGGGGTGCCAACGAGCAGTACTTC. Translated, it gives CASSPLGGANEQYF.

The gene calls are TRBV24-1 and TRBJ1-4; D ambiguous. Looked up from germline, CDR1 is KGHDR and CDR2 is SFDVKD. CDR3 length: 14 residues. The V gene lost 5 bases and the J gene lost 5 bases, with 11 bases spanning the gap. The CDR3 sequence is CATSGRRFNEKLFF. The CDR3 bases are TGTGCCACCAGTGGGAGACGGTTCAATGAAAAACTGTTTTTT.

The gene calls are TRBV27 and TRBJ1-1; 8 bases match TRBD1. Germline V gene lookup returns CDR1 MNHEY and CDR2 SMNVEV (reference sequence). J gave up 4 bases and V 2 bases, and 6 bases lay outside the gene matches. There are 15 residues in the CDR3. This CDR3 is CASSLNPTGATEAFF. In nucleotides, the CDR3 is TGTGCCAGCAGTTTAAATCCGACAGGGGCCACTGAAGCTTTCTTT.

The genes are TRBV5-1 and TRBJ1-4; unclear D gene. The CDR3 consists of 17 residues. Per germline, CDR1 SGHRS and CDR2 YFSETQ. V was pared by 6 bases and J by 0 bases, with 18 bases between. The CDR3 region has the DNA TGCGCCAGCACCCCCCGAGGCGCTGGGTCAACTAATGAAAAACTGTTTTTT. Protein: CASTPRGAGSTNEKLFF. The full variable domain, its missing parts supplied by reference TRBV5-1 and TRBJ1-4, is KAGVTQTPRYLIKTRGQQVTLSCSPISGHRSVSWYQQTPGQGLQFLFEYFSETQRNKGNFPGRFSGRQFSNSRSEMNVSTLELGDSALYLCASTPRGAGSTNEKLFFGSGTQLSVL.

The chain recombines TRBV5-1 with TRBJ2-1; D is tentatively TRBD1 or TRBD2 (7 bases each). The CDR3 sequence is 13 residues long. V was cut by 5 bases and J by 9 bases, with 15 bases left in between. In germline, CDR1 is SGHRS, CDR2 YFSETQ. In nucleotides, the CDR3 is TGCGCCAGCAGAGTCCAGGGGGAGGGTGAGCAGTTCTTC. Its translation: CASRVQGEGEQFF.

Remarks on this clone: The junction differs from germline at one of its ends, possibly a read error. The chain recombines TRBV2 with TRBJ2-6; a weak D match, TRBD1 (6 bases). CDR1 is SNHLY and CDR2 is FYNNEI in the germline V gene. The CDR3 sequence is 11 residues long. In nucleotides, the CDR3 is TGTGCCAGCACAGGGGTCAACGTCCTGACTTTC. Protein product: CASTGVNVLTF. The full variable domain, completed using reference TRBV2 and TRBJ2-6, is EPEVTQTPSHQVTQMGQEVILRCVPISNHLYFYWYRQILGQKVEFLVSFYNNEISEKSEIFDDQFSVERPDGSNFTLKIRSTKLEDSAMYFCASTGVNVLTFGAGSRLTVL.

V and J are TRBV29-1 and TRBJ2-5; D might be TRBD1 or TRBD2, each matching 5 bases. Germline V gene lookup returns CDR1 SQVTM and CDR2 ANQGSEA. This CDR3 spans 12 amino acids. Trimming left V 4 bases short and J 2 bases short, with 8 bases between. In DNA form, the CDR3 reads TGCAGCGTTGTCTGGGGGCAAGAGACCCAGTACTTC. As protein: CSVVWGQETQYF.

In this sample, this clone turned up a few times. The chain is built from TRBV5-1 and TRBJ2-1; D uncertain. The CDR3 covers 12 residues. The germline V and J ends were trimmed by 0 bases and 7 bases, with 5 bases remaining between them. Germline V CDR1 and CDR2: SGHRS, YFSETQ. This CDR3 reads CASSLEVNEQFF. Here the CDR3 DNA reads TGCGCCAGCAGCTTGGAAGTAAATGAGCAGTTCTTC.

With regard to this clone: The sample carries other DNA sequences with the same CDR3. This chain uses TRBV19 with TRBJ1-2, with 8 bases identical to TRBD1. Germline V CDR1 and CDR2: LNHDA, SQIVND (reference sequence). V gave up 5 bases and J gave up 8 bases; unmatched junction bases: 13. This CDR3 spans 15 amino acids. This CDR3 reads CASSPRQGRREGYTF. The CDR3 DNA is TGTGCCAGTAGTCCAAGACAGGGGAGGCGAGAGGGCTACACCTTC.

V gene TRBV24-1 combines with J gene TRBJ2-2, with D maybe TRBD2 (5 bases). V was trimmed by 0 bases and J by 5 bases, leaving 24 bases between them. The CDR3 runs 20 residues. Germline V lookup: CDR1 KGHDR, CDR2 SFDVKD. CDR3 residues: CATSDLRQEYGRAETGELFF. The DNA for the CDR3 is TGTGCCACCAGTGATTTGAGGCAGGAGTACGGGCGGGCAGAAACCGGGGAGCTGTTTTTT.